Listed below are T cell receptor beta chains from one sample, sequenced in a study of shared clonotypes between healthy human individuals. Sequencing was performed with immunoSEQ multiplex PCR; in TCRdb, only in-frame clones are kept and a portion is missing. The sample holds over a million clones, around 74% seen once. The material sequenced was memory CD4+ T cells sorted from blood. Receptors were obtained from a man aged 18 to 29 in good health. CDR3s include the opening cysteine and the closing phenylalanine or tryptophan. Fields, in order: clone size, CDR3 length, J gene, V gene, CDR3 protein. Only part of the rows carry a size: once, few, many, or a class if the clone is expanded.

abundance: .
len: 16
j_gene: TRBJ2-1
v_gene: TRBV11-2
CDR3aa: CASSFTSGRTMNEQFF

abundance: .
len: 12
j_gene: TRBJ2-7
v_gene: TRBV5-6
CDR3aa: CASSFAPGEQYF

abundance: .
len: 15
j_gene: TRBJ2-2
v_gene: TRBV18
CDR3aa: CASSPWTGGTGELFF

abundance: few
len: 12
j_gene: TRBJ1-5
v_gene: TRBV19
CDR3aa: CASRVLGQPQHF

abundance: .
len: 13
j_gene: TRBJ1-3
v_gene: TRBV6-5
CDR3aa: CASNNMLGNTIYF

abundance: .
len: 15
j_gene: TRBJ2-1
v_gene: TRBV6-1
CDR3aa: CASGAKQGFYNEQFF

abundance: .
len: 15
j_gene: TRBJ2-7
v_gene: TRBV29-1
CDR3aa: CSVDAGESSSYEQYF

abundance: .
len: 15
j_gene: TRBJ1-5
v_gene: TRBV30
CDR3aa: CAWSGQGLSNQPQHF

abundance: .
len: 14
j_gene: TRBJ2-1
v_gene: TRBV6-6
CDR3aa: CASSSGGGGNEQFF

abundance: .
len: 12
j_gene: TRBJ2-1
v_gene: TRBV11-3
CDR3aa: CASSLGHNEQFF

abundance: .
len: 14
j_gene: TRBJ2-3
v_gene: TRBV4-3
CDR3aa: CASSWGQITDTQYF

abundance: once
len: 15
j_gene: TRBJ2-1
v_gene: TRBV6-5
CDR3aa: CASRPGLAAYNEQFF

abundance: .
len: 14
j_gene: TRBJ1-2
v_gene: TRBV5-1
CDR3aa: CASSTDRRDYGYTF

abundance: .
len: 17
j_gene: TRBJ2-7
v_gene: TRBV5-4
CDR3aa: CASSLGAGGGISYEQYF

abundance: once
len: 15
j_gene: TRBJ1-2
v_gene: TRBV6-1
CDR3aa: CASSAGTVSNYGYTF

abundance: .
len: 13
j_gene: TRBJ1-2
v_gene: TRBV6-6
CDR3aa: CASSTGDQVGYTF

abundance: once
len: 15
j_gene: TRBJ2-1
v_gene: TRBV5-1
CDR3aa: CASSLTSGLYNEQFF

abundance: many
len: 11
j_gene: TRBJ1-2
v_gene: TRBV6-5
CDR3aa: CASRRQGGYTF

abundance: .
len: 16
j_gene: TRBJ2-7
v_gene: TRBV27
CDR3aa: CASSSPTARASYEQYF

abundance: once
len: 18
j_gene: TRBJ1-1
v_gene: TRBV21-1
CDR3aa: CASSKGSLWDKMNTEAFF

abundance: .
len: 11
j_gene: TRBJ1-2
v_gene: TRBV6-1
CDR3aa: CASSWRDGYTF

abundance: once
len: 13
j_gene: TRBJ1-2
v_gene: TRBV27
CDR3aa: CASSFRFNYGYTF

abundance: .
len: 14
j_gene: TRBJ2-5
v_gene: TRBV18
CDR3aa: CASSEGTGSVTQYF

abundance: .
len: 13
j_gene: TRBJ2-7
v_gene: TRBV5-4
CDR3aa: CASSLTATYEQYF

abundance: .
len: 17
j_gene: TRBJ2-5
v_gene: TRBV6-1
CDR3aa: CASSEARRTGRQETQYF

abundance: .
len: 16
j_gene: TRBJ2-5
v_gene: TRBV4-1
CDR3aa: CASSQDGGQGRETQYF

abundance: few
len: 14
j_gene: TRBJ2-5
v_gene: TRBV10-2
CDR3aa: CASSYQGAGETQYF

abundance: .
len: 14
j_gene: TRBJ1-3
v_gene: TRBV5-1
CDR3aa: CASSEGGSGNTIYF

abundance: few
len: 18
j_gene: TRBJ1-1
v_gene: TRBV4-1
CDR3aa: CASSQGPRRGGVGTEAFF

abundance: .
len: 13
j_gene: TRBJ2-3
v_gene: TRBV6-4
CDR3aa: CASGEDSTDTQYF

abundance: .
len: 14
j_gene: TRBJ2-5
v_gene: TRBV7-2
CDR3aa: CASTPGRYQETQYF

abundance: .
len: 14
j_gene: TRBJ2-5
v_gene: TRBV7-9
CDR3aa: CASSRTGGRETQYF

abundance: .
len: 16
j_gene: TRBJ1-4
v_gene: TRBV4-1
CDR3aa: CASSQTGTDLNEKLFF

abundance: .
len: 15
j_gene: TRBJ2-7
v_gene: TRBV5-6
CDR3aa: CASSLMGLAVYEQYF

abundance: .
len: 13
j_gene: TRBJ2-5
v_gene: TRBV7-9
CDR3aa: CASSLEGLETQYF

abundance: .
len: 14
j_gene: TRBJ1-2
v_gene: TRBV27
CDR3aa: CASSSEDRIYGYTF

abundance: .
len: 11
j_gene: TRBJ2-1
v_gene: TRBV20-1
CDR3aa: CSASKAVEQFF

abundance: .
len: 14
j_gene: TRBJ2-5
v_gene: TRBV5-4
CDR3aa: CASSPTGGQETQYF

abundance: .
len: 16
j_gene: TRBJ2-1
v_gene: TRBV6-5
CDR3aa: CASSYSPSGDYNEQFF

abundance: once
len: 16
j_gene: TRBJ1-1
v_gene: TRBV4-1
CDR3aa: CASSQDPGRGGTEAFF

abundance: .
len: 17
j_gene: TRBJ2-1
v_gene: TRBV27
CDR3aa: CASSLARLRDRGHEQFF